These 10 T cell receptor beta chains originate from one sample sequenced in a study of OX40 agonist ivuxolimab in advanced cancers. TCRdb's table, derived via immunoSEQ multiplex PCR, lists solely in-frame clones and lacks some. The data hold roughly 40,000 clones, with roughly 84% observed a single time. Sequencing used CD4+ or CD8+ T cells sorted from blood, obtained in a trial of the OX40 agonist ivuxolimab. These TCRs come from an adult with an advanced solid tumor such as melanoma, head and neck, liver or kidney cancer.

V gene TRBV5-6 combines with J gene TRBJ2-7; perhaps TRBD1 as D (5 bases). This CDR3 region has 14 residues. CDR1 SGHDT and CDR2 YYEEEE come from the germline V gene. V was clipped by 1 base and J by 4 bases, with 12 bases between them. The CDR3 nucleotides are TGTGCCAGCAGCTTGCCAGGGTCAGTTTACGAGCAGTACTTC. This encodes CASSLPGSVYEQYF.

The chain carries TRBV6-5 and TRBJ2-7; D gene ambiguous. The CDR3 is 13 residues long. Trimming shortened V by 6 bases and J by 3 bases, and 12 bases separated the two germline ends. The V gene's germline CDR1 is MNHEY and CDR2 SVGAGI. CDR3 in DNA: TGTGCCAGCAGCGACGGAACATACTACGAGCAGTACTTC. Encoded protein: CASSDGTYYEQYF.

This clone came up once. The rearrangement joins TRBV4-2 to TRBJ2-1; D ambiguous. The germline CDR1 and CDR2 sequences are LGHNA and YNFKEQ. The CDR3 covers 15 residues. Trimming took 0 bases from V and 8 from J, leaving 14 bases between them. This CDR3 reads CASSQEMASRDEQFF. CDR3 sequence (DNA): TGTGCCAGCAGCCAAGAAATGGCTAGTAGGGATGAGCAGTTCTTC.

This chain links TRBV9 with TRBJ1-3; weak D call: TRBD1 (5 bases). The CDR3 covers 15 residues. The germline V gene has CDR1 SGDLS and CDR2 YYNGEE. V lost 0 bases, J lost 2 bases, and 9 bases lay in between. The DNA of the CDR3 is TGTGCCAGCAGCGTAGTTGAAGGGGCTGGAAACACCATATATTTT. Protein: CASSVVEGAGNTIYF.

The CDR3 sequence: CASSGDIGRTQETQYF. CDR3 nucleotides: TGTGCCAGCAGCGGGGATATAGGGAGGACACAAGAGACCCAGTACTTC. The rearrangement joins TRBV9 to TRBJ2-5, with D maybe TRBD2 (6 bases). In germline, CDR1 is SGDLS, CDR2 YYNGEE. Trimming pared 3 bases from V and 2 bases from J, leaving 17 bases between. This CDR3 has 16 amino acids.

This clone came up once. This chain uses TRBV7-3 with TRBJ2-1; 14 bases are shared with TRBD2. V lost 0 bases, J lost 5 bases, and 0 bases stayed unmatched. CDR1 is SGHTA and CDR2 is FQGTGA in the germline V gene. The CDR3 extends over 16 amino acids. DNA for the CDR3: TGTGCCAGCAGCTTAACGGGACTAGCGGGGGACAATGAGCAGTTCTTC. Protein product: CASSLTGLAGDNEQFF.

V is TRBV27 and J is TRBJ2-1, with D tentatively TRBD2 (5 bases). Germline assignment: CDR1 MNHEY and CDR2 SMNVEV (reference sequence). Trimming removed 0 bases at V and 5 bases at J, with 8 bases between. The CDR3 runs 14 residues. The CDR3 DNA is TGTGCCAGCAGTTTATCAGGGAGTAACAATGAGCAGTTCTTC. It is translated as CASSLSGSNNEQFF.

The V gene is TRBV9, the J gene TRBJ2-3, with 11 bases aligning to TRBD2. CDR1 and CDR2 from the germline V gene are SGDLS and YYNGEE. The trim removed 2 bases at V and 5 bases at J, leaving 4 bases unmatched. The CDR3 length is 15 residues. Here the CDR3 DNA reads TGTGCCAGCAGCGTGATAGCGGGAGGGGAAGATACGCAGTATTTT. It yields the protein CASSVIAGGEDTQYF.

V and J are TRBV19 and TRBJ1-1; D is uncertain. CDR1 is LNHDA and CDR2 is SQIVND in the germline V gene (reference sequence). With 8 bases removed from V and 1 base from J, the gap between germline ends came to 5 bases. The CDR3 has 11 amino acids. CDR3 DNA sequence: TGTGCCAGTGTGGGGAACACTGAAGCTTTCTTT. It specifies CASVGNTEAFF.

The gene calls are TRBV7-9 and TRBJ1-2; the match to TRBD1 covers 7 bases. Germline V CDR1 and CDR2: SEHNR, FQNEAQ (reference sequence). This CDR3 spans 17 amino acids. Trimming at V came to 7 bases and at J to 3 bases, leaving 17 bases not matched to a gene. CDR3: CASNLGDTGVVDYGYTF. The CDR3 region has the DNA TGTGCCAGCAACCTTGGAGATACAGGGGTAGTAGACTATGGCTACACCTTC.